This TCR beta chain stems from a study of T cells after posttransplantation cyclophosphamide. Broader study findings: Skin or GI-infiltrating T cells shared few TRB sequences with blood.

Profiled with immunoSEQ multiplex PCR; TCRdb holds only in-frame clones, not every one. The sample gives about 33,000 clones, none seen only once, and the top ten clones hold approximately 1.2%. This clone came up many times. Its antigen is currently unknown. CDR1 is MDHEN and CDR2 is SYDVKM in the germline V gene. V gave up 5 bases and J gave up 4 bases, with 17 bases separating them. This CDR3 has 15 residues. J is TRBJ1-1 and V is TRBV28; D might be TRBD1 (6 bases). The sequence came from a girl under 18 in good health, CMV-negative, and a related stem cell transplant donor. The sample taken for sequencing was PBMCs. CDR3 DNA: TGTGCCAGCAGTATGACAAGGACAGCCACCACTGAAGCTTTCTTT. This codes for CASSMTRTATTEAFF.